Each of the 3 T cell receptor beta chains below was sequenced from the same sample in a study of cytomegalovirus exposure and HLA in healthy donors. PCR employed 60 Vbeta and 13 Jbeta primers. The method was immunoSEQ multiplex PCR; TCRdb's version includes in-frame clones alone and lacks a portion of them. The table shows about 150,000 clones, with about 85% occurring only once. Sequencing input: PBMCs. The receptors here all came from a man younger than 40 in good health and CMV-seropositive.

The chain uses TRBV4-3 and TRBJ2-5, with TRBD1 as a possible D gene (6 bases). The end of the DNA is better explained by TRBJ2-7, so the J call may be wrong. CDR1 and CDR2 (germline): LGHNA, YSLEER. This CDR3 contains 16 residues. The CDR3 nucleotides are TGCGCCAGCAGCCAGGGCCGGGACACGGGAATCTCCGAGCAGTACTTC. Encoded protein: CASSQGRDTGISEQYF.

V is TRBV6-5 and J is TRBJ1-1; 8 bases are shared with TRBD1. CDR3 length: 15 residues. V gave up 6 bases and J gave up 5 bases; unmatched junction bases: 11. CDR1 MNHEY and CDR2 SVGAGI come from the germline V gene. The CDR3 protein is CASSRHTGGGTEAFF. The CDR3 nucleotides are TGTGCCAGCAGCAGGCATACAGGGGGTGGTACTGAAGCTTTCTTT.

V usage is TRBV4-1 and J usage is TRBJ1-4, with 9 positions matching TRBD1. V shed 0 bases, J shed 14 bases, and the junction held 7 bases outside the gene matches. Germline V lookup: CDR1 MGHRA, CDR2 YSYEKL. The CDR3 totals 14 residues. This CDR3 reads CASSQDRGTGRLFF. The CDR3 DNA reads TGCGCCAGCAGCCAAGATCGGGGGACAGGGAGGCTGTTTTTT.